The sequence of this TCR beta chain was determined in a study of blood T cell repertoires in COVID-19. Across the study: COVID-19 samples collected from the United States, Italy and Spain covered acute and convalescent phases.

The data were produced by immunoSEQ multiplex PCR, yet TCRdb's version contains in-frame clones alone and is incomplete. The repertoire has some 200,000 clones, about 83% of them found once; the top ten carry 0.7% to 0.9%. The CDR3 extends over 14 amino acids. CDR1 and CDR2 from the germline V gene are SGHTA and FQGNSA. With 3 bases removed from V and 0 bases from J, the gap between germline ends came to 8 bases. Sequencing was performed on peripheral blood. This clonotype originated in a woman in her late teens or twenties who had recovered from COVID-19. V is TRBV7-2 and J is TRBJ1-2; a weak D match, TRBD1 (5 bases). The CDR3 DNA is TGTGCCAGCAGCTTTGACAGAACTAACTATGGCTACACCTTC. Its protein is CASSFDRTNYGYTF.